The sequence of this T cell receptor beta chain was determined in a study of blood T cell repertoires in COVID-19. Assignments of participants to cohorts depended upon their own reported clinical history. V lost 6 bases and J lost 8; bases outside the gene matches: 7. The CDR3 covers 14 residues. From germline, CDR1 is MNHEY and CDR2 SVGAGI. Repertoires were generated with immunoSEQ multiplex PCR, while TCRdb's copy carries only in-frame clones and drops some. The sample lists roughly 180,000 clones; approximately 80% were seen once. Only one count was recorded for this clone. The V and J genes are TRBV6-5 and TRBJ1-3; 10 bases fit TRBD1. Sequences were obtained from PBMCs or T cells enriched from blood (not recorded which). This TCR derives from a woman aged 60-75 years who had recovered from COVID-19. The CDR3 DNA reads TGTGCCAGCAGGGACCCCGGACAGGGGGACACCATATATTTT. Translating gives CASRDPGQGDTIYF.